These 13 T cell receptor beta chains share one sample of origin, sequenced in a study of blood T cell repertoires in COVID-19. The table came from immunoSEQ multiplex PCR; TCRdb's copy has only in-frame clones and leaves some out. The sample lists approximately 51,000 clones, more than 80% occurring once. The sample was peripheral blood. These receptors were taken from a man aged 70 or older with active COVID-19.

CDR3 in amino acids: CASSAPGIEKLFF. The CDR3 nucleotides read TGCGCCAGCAGCGCGCCAGGGATTGAAAAACTGTTTTTT. The chain employs TRBV10-2 and TRBJ1-4; TRBD1 might be the D (5 bases). The V gene's germline CDR1 is WSHSY and CDR2 SAAADI. V dropped 6 bases and J dropped 7 bases, with 12 bases sitting between them. This CDR3 comprises 13 residues.

This chain links TRBV5-6 with TRBJ2-2, with D maybe TRBD2 (5 bases). This CDR3 spans 16 amino acids. The germline V gene encodes CDR1 SGHDT and CDR2 YYEEEE. V gave up 3 bases and J gave up 5 bases, with 17 bases separating them. The CDR3 loop reads CASSYLGFGETGELFF. The CDR3 nucleotides are TGTGCCAGCAGCTATCTGGGGTTCGGGGAAACCGGGGAGCTGTTTTTT.

The chain uses TRBV12-1 and TRBJ2-3; the D call in the table, TRBD2, was not verified against the DNA. TRBV12-1 has pseudogene status. This CDR3 is 16 amino acids long. The CDR3 sequence: CASSRSRERGTDTQYF. CDR3 sequence (DNA): TGTGCCAGCAGCCGGTCGCGAGAGAGGGGCACAGATACGCAGTATTTT.

J is TRBJ2-1 and V is TRBV7-9; 7 bases map to TRBD1. V was clipped by 5 bases and J by 7 bases; unmatched bases: 23. Germline V gene lookup returns CDR1 SEHNR and CDR2 FQNEAQ (reference sequence). The CDR3 is 19 amino acids. The CDR3 is CASSLDPYRGTGPPNEQFF. As DNA, the CDR3 is TGTGCCAGCAGCCTAGACCCCTACAGGGGAACCGGACCACCAAATGAGCAGTTCTTC.

The rearrangement links TRBV18 to TRBJ2-7; no firm D call. CDR3 length: 13 residues. Trimming shortened V by 3 bases and J by 4 bases, and 10 bases separated the two germline ends. Germline CDR1 is KGHSH and CDR2 is LQKENI. CDR3 protein: CASSPASMYEQYF. The CDR3 region has the DNA TGTGCCAGCTCACCCGCTAGTATGTACGAGCAGTACTTC.

The chain combines TRBV25-1 with TRBJ1-5, with D possibly being TRBD1 (5 bases). The V and J ends lost 3 bases and 4 bases respectively, with 7 bases between them. Germline loops: CDR1 MGHDK, CDR2 SYGVNS. The CDR3 is 13 residues long. For the CDR3, the DNA is TGTGCCAGCAGTGAGCAGGGAAATCAGCCCCAGCATTTT. It translates to CASSEQGNQPQHF.

The rearrangement joins TRBV15 to TRBJ2-7, with a tentative D call TRBD2 (7 bases). The CDR3 is 14 amino acids. Trimming took 0 bases from V and 4 from J, leaving 10 bases between them. The germline V gene has CDR1 LNHNV and CDR2 YYDKDF (reference sequence). The CDR3, as DNA: TGTGCCACCAGCAGAGACAGGGGAGGGTACGAGCAGTACTTC. It encodes CATSRDRGGYEQYF.

The chain links TRBV2 to TRBJ1-2; TRBD1 matches 7 bases. This CDR3 has 18 amino acids. V lost 5 bases, J lost 8 bases, and 23 bases stayed unmatched. Germline CDR1 SNHLY, CDR2 FYNNEI. CDR3 sequence reads: CASSREGPTETGKDGYTF. As DNA, the CDR3 is TGTGCCAGCAGTCGAGAAGGACCCACCGAGACAGGGAAGGACGGCTACACCTTC. Using reference TRBV2 and TRBJ1-2 for the parts outside the CDR3, the full variable domain is EPEVTQTPSHQVTQMGQEVILRCVPISNHLYFYWYRQILGQKVEFLVSFYNNEISEKSEIFDDQFSVERPDGSNFTLKIRSTKLEDSAMYFCASSREGPTETGKDGYTFGSGTRLTVV.

This chain joins TRBV2 and TRBJ1-5; D not resolved. The CDR3 length is 15 residues. Germline CDR1 and CDR2: SNHLY and FYNNEI. V lost 9 bases and J lost 4, with 19 bases in between. The CDR3 sequence: CASRVSGFSNQPQHF. The CDR3 DNA follows: TGTGCCAGTAGAGTTAGCGGGTTTAGTAATCAGCCCCAGCATTTT.

The chain joins TRBV28 to TRBJ1-4, with 7 bases lining up with TRBD1. Germline loops: CDR1 MDHEN, CDR2 SYDVKM. This CDR3 region has 14 residues. The J segment lost 8 bases and the V segment lost 4 bases, leaving 7 bases of the junction unmatched. CDR3 sequence reads: CASSYPTGNEKLFF. The DNA of the CDR3 is TGTGCCAGCAGTTATCCGACAGGGAACGAAAAACTGTTTTTT.

The chain couples TRBV25-1 to TRBJ2-1, with a possible D match to TRBD2 (6 bases). CDR3 length equals 11 residues. The germline V gene encodes CDR1 MGHDK and CDR2 SYGVNS. Between the trimmed V and J ends, which lost 6 bases and 9 bases, there was a span of 9 bases. CDR3 coding DNA: TGTGCCAGCAGCTGGGGAGGTGAGCAGTTCTTC. It translates to CASSWGGEQFF. Using reference TRBV25-1 and TRBJ2-1 for the parts outside the CDR3, the full variable domain is EADIYQTPRYLVIGTGKKITLECSQTMGHDKMYWYQQDPGMELHLIHYSYGVNSTEKGDLSSESTVSRIRTEHFPLTLESARPSHTSQYLCASSWGGEQFFGPGTRLTVL.

The gene calls are TRBV5-6 and TRBJ1-4; TRBD1 agrees at 7 bases. The CDR3 covers 14 residues. V shed 4 bases and J 8 bases; nucleotides not matched to a gene: 8. Germline lookup yields CDR1 SGHDT and CDR2 YYEEEE. CDR3 in DNA: TGTGCCAGCAGCGCCTACAGGGGTAGCGAAAAACTGTTTTTT. Its protein product is CASSAYRGSEKLFF. Based on the CDR3 plus reference TRBV5-6 and TRBJ1-4, the full variable domain is DAGVTQSPTHLIKTRGQQVTLRCSPKSGHDTVSWYQQALGQGPQFIFQYYEEEERQRGNFPDRFSGHQFPNYSSELNVNALLLGDSALYLCASSAYRGSEKLFFGSGTQLSVL.

The rearrangement joins TRBV6-5 to TRBJ2-7; 9 bases line up with TRBD1. The CDR3 spans 13 residues. Germline values: CDR1 MNHEY, CDR2 SVGAGI. Unmatched junction bases numbered 5, after V lost 9 bases and J lost 2 bases. CDR3 nucleotides: TGTGCCAGACGGGACAGGGAGCCCTACGAGCAGTACTTC. As protein: CARRDREPYEQYF.